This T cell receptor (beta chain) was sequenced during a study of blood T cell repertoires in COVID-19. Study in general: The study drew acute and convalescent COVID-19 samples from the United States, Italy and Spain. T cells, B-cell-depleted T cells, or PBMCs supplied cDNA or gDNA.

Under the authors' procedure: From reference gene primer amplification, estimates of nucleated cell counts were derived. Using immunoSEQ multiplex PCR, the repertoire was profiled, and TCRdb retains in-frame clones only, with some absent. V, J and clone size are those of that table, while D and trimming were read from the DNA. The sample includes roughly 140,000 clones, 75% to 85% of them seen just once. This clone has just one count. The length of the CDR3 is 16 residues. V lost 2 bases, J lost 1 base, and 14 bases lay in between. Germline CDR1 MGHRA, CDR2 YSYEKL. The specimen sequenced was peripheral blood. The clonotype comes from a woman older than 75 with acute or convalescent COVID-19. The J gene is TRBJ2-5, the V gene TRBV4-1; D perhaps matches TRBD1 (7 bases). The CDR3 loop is CASSQSRQGLQETQYF. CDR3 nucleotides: TGCGCCAGCAGCCAATCCAGACAGGGACTCCAAGAGACCCAGTACTTC.